This record concerns one TCR beta chain sequence. The authors divided CD4+ cells into CD45RA+ naive and CD45RA-negative memory subsets. Looked up from germline, CDR1 is SGHTA and CDR2 is FQGNSA. Trimming stripped 6 bases from V and 5 bases from J, with 19 bases between. This CDR3 is 16 amino acids long. The data were obtained in a study of shared clonotypes between healthy human individuals. Profiled with immunoSEQ multiplex PCR; TCRdb holds only in-frame clones, not every one. Of about 1 million clones detected, roughly 80% appear once; the ten largest clones hold approximately 1.3%. The receptor was derived from a young man in good health. Input material: memory CD4+ T cells sorted from blood. Indicated subset: CD45RA-negative fraction. The gene calls are TRBV7-2 and TRBJ2-2, with D maybe TRBD1 (7 bases). CDR3 region: CASSTPQGGKTGELFF. For the CDR3, the DNA is TGTGCCAGCAGTACCCCCCAGGGGGGCAAGACCGGGGAGCTGTTTTTT.